The 3 T cell receptor beta chains below come from one sample, sequenced in a study of OX40 agonist ivuxolimab in advanced cancers. Assay: immunoSEQ multiplex PCR; the TCRdb copy retains only in-frame clones and omits some. The sample contains fewer than 80,000 clones, approximately 81% of which appear only once. The sequencing here drew on CD4+ or CD8+ T cells sorted from blood, taken in a trial of the OX40 agonist ivuxolimab. Receptors were obtained from an adult with an advanced solid tumor such as melanoma, head and neck, liver or kidney cancer.

The genes are TRBV6-1 and TRBJ1-1; maybe TRBD1 (5 bases). The V end was cut by 6 bases, the J end by 3 bases, with 17 bases between. Germline-derived CDR1 and CDR2 are MNHNS and SASEGT. There are 15 residues in the CDR3. This chain's CDR3 is CASRVGTLGDTEAFF. The CDR3, as DNA: TGTGCCAGCAGGGTCGGGACTCTGGGGGACACTGAAGCTTTCTTT.

This sequence joins TRBV5-1 and TRBJ1-6; D not certain. V lost 2 bases to trimming and J lost 0 bases, with 9 bases between them. Germline CDR1 is SGHRS and CDR2 is YFSETQ. This CDR3 comprises 16 residues. CDR3 DNA: TGCGCCAGCAGCTTCGGGTGGAGCTCCTATAATTCACCCCTCCACTTT. This encodes CASSFGWSSYNSPLHF.

The chain carries TRBV30 and TRBJ2-7, with D hard to call. V lost 1 base and J 3 bases, leaving 10 bases between the germline ends. The CDR3 loop spans 13 amino acids. Germline values: CDR1 GTSNPN, CDR2 SVGIG (reference sequence). The CDR3: CAWSENWSYEQYF. CDR3 sequence (DNA): TGTGCCTGGAGTGAGAATTGGAGCTACGAGCAGTACTTC. The variable domain in full, with the rest retrieved from reference TRBV30 and TRBJ2-7, is SQTIHQWPATLVQPVGSPLSLECTVEGTSNPNLYWYRQAAGRGLQLLFYSVGIGQISSEVPQNLSASRPQDRQFILSSKKLLLSDSGFYLCAWSENWSYEQYFGPGTRLTVT.